Below, 23 T cell receptor beta chains from the same sample are listed, as sequenced in a study of blood T cell repertoires in COVID-19. The protocol was immunoSEQ multiplex PCR, while the TCRdb copy is restricted to in-frame clones and leaves out a portion. The top ten clones hold around 5.5% of a sample with fewer than 200,000 clones, about 80% of them seen once. Sequencing was performed on PBMCs or T cells enriched from blood (not recorded which). All receptors come from a woman in her fifties or sixties with acute COVID-19.

This chain uses TRBV6-6 with TRBJ1-2; D may be TRBD1 (5 bases). Between the trimmed V and J ends, which lost 6 bases and 7 bases, there was a span of 15 bases. Germline CDR1 is MNHNY and CDR2 is SVGAGI (reference sequence). CDR3 length: 13 residues. In DNA form, the CDR3 reads TGTGCCAGCAGACTCAGGGTAGCGGGTGGCTACACCTTC. Protein: CASRLRVAGGYTF.

The gene calls are TRBV19 and TRBJ2-3, with D possibly being TRBD2 (6 bases). The CDR3 has 14 residues. V lost 5 bases, J lost 10 bases, and 19 bases lay in between. The germline CDR1 and CDR2 sequences are LNHDA and SQIVND (reference sequence). The CDR3 is CASSGIVGSSAQYF. The CDR3 DNA follows: TGTGCCAGTAGTGGTATAGTGGGGTCTAGCGCGCAGTATTTT. The variable domain in full, with the rest retrieved from reference TRBV19 and TRBJ2-3, is DGGITQSPKYLFRKEGQNVTLSCEQNLNHDAMYWYRQDPGQGLRLIYYSQIVNDFQKGDIAEGYSVSREKKESFPLTVTSAQKNPTAFYLCASSGIVGSSAQYFGPGTRLTVL.

The rearrangement links TRBV10-1 to TRBJ1-1; TRBD1 matches at 7 bases. The CDR3 runs 14 residues. Germline-derived CDR1 and CDR2 are WNHNN and SYGVQD (reference sequence). V was pared by 10 bases and J by 0 bases, with 8 bases of the junction left unmatched. In DNA form, the CDR3 reads TGCGCCACCTCGACAGGGTCAATGAACACTGAAGCTTTCTTT. It is translated as CATSTGSMNTEAFF.

The chain combines TRBV19 with TRBJ2-1; TRBD1 is a possible D gene (6 bases). V was trimmed by 5 bases and J by 3 bases, leaving 8 bases between them. Germline lookup yields CDR1 LNHDA and CDR2 SQIVND (reference sequence). This CDR3 contains 13 residues. The CDR3 DNA sequence: TGTGCCAGTAGTGCACAGGGCTACAATGAGCAGTTCTTC. Translating gives CASSAQGYNEQFF.

This sequence joins TRBV10-3 and TRBJ2-1; D possibly corresponds to TRBD2 (5 bases). With 3 bases removed from V and 5 bases from J, the gap between germline ends came to 17 bases. Germline values: CDR1 ENHRY, CDR2 SYGVKD. The CDR3 extends over 16 amino acids. The CDR3 nucleotides read TGTGCCATCAGTGACGTGGTCGGCGGGTTAAACAATGAGCAGTTCTTC. This gives the protein CAISDVVGGLNNEQFF.

The J gene is TRBJ1-1, the V gene TRBV28; 8 bases are shared with TRBD1. V gave up 6 bases and J gave up 2 bases; unmatched junction bases: 2. In germline, CDR1 is MDHEN, CDR2 SYDVKM. This CDR3 has 13 amino acids. Here the CDR3 DNA reads TGTGCCAGCAGAGGACAGGGCAACACTGAAGCTTTCTTT. Its translation: CASRGQGNTEAFF.

V is TRBV10-2 and J is TRBJ1-2; TRBD1 might be the D (6 bases). Trimming pared 6 bases from V and 0 bases from J, leaving 14 bases between. The V gene's germline CDR1 is WSHSY and CDR2 SAAADI. CDR3 size: 15 residues. The CDR3 reads CASSQGGESNYGYTF. The CDR3 DNA sequence: TGCGCCAGCAGCCAAGGGGGGGAGTCTAACTATGGCTACACCTTC.

The gene calls are TRBV24-1 and TRBJ2-1; tentatively, D is TRBD1 (6 bases). This CDR3 is 17 amino acids long. Germline V gene lookup returns CDR1 KGHDR and CDR2 SFDVKD. The V end was cut by 4 bases, the J end by 1 base, with 16 bases between. In DNA, the CDR3 is TGTGCCACCAGTGAGCAGACAGGTTTGGGATCCTACAATGAGCAGTTCTTC. Protein: CATSEQTGLGSYNEQFF.

The chain employs TRBV25-1 and TRBJ2-7, with TRBD2 matching over 10 bases. Germline V gene sequence: CDR1 MGHDK, CDR2 SYGVNS. V gave up 6 bases and J gave up 2 bases; unmatched junction bases: 1. The CDR3 runs 13 residues. For the CDR3, the DNA is TGTGCCAGCAGACTAGCGGGGACCTACGAGCAGTACTTC. Translated, it gives CASRLAGTYEQYF.

V and J are TRBV3-1 (or the pseudogene TRBV3-2) and TRBJ2-3, with TRBD2 matching 10 bases. This CDR3 has 17 amino acids. Looked up from germline, CDR1 is LGHDT and CDR2 is YNNKEL (reference sequence). V lost 4 bases to trimming and J lost 5 bases; unmatched junction nucleotides: 12. The CDR3 bases are TGTGCCAGCAGCCCGGGACGGCTAGCGGGGGATGTAGATACGCAGTATTTT. Translating it yields CASSPGRLAGDVDTQYF.

The CDR3 is CATSSAGGALYEQYF. As DNA, the CDR3 is TGTGCCACCAGCAGCGCGGGGGGGGCTCTCTACGAGCAGTACTTC. The V and J genes are TRBV15 and TRBJ2-7; TRBD2 matches 9 bases. V lost 3 bases to trimming and J lost 3 bases; unmatched junction nucleotides: 6. Germline loops: CDR1 LNHNV, CDR2 YYDKDF (reference sequence). The CDR3 totals 15 residues.

The V and J genes are TRBV2 and TRBJ2-7; D gene uncertain. The germline V gene has CDR1 SNHLY and CDR2 FYNNEI. The CDR3 has 12 amino acids. The V gene lost 4 bases and the J gene lost 4 bases, with 8 bases spanning the gap. CDR3 loop: CASSVTSYEQYF. The DNA of the CDR3 is TGTGCCAGCAGTGTTACATCTTACGAGCAGTACTTC. The full variable domain, rest sourced from reference TRBV2 and TRBJ2-7, is EPEVTQTPSHQVTQMGQEVILRCVPISNHLYFYWYRQILGQKVEFLVSFYNNEISEKSEIFDDQFSVERPDGSNFTLKIRSTKLEDSAMYFCASSVTSYEQYFGPGTRLTVT.

This clone was observed once. This chain uses TRBV29-1 with TRBJ2-7, with D tentatively TRBD2 (5 bases). The V gene's germline CDR1 is SQVTM and CDR2 ANQGSEA. The CDR3 is 12 residues long. V lost 6 bases, J lost 3 bases, and 12 bases lay in between. CDR3 region: CSVTQGGYEQYF. The CDR3, as DNA: TGCAGCGTGACACAAGGAGGCTACGAGCAGTACTTC.

This chain connects TRBV6-5 to TRBJ2-2, with TRBD1 matching 7 bases. The CDR3 covers 14 residues. The germline V gene has CDR1 MNHEY and CDR2 SVGAGI. V lost 8 bases and J lost 0; bases outside the gene matches: 3. CDR3 bases: TGTGCCAGCTCGACAGGGACGAACACCGGGGAGCTGTTTTTT. Protein sequence: CASSTGTNTGELFF.

This clone was found once. V is TRBV5-6 and J is TRBJ2-1, with no clear D. Trimming took off 0 bases at V and 10 bases at J, with 11 bases between the two ends. CDR3 length: 13 residues. Germline V lookup: CDR1 SGHDT, CDR2 YYEEEE. The CDR3: CASSLGSGGEQFF. The CDR3 DNA is TGTGCCAGCAGCTTGGGATCGGGTGGCGAGCAGTTCTTC.

This clone was seen a handful of times. The chain carries TRBV2 and TRBJ2-1; 12 nucleotides align to TRBD2. Germline values: CDR1 SNHLY, CDR2 FYNNEI. The CDR3 totals 15 residues. V trimming: 6 bases; J trimming: 5 bases; junction bases outside the gene matches: 5. The CDR3 DNA is TGTGCCAGCAGGCGACTAGCGGGGGACCACAATGAGCAGTTCTTC. Amino acid sequence: CASRRLAGDHNEQFF.

This chain connects TRBV30 to TRBJ1-6, with 7 bases identical to TRBD1. Trimming took 1 base from V and 5 from J; bases not matched to a gene: 23. This CDR3 is 21 amino acids long. Per the germline V gene, CDR1 is GTSNPN and CDR2 is SVGIG (reference sequence). The CDR3, as DNA: TGTGCCTGGAGTGGGTCTCCCAAAAGACAGGGTGGGGACTGGAATAATTCACCCCTCCACTTT. As protein: CAWSGSPKRQGGDWNNSPLHF.

The rearrangement uses TRBV7-2 and TRBJ2-6, with 8 bases aligning to TRBD1. With V trimmed by 3 bases and J by 1 base, 5 bases remained unmatched. The CDR3 contains 17 residues. Germline-derived CDR1 and CDR2 are SGHTA and FQGNSA. CDR3 sequence (DNA): TGTGCCAGCAGCTTGCAGGGGGCACTTTCTGGGGCCAACGTCCTGACTTTC. It is translated as CASSLQGALSGANVLTF. Variable domain in full (rest from reference TRBV7-2 and TRBJ2-6): GAGVSQSPSNKVTEKGKDVELRCDPISGHTALYWYRQSLGQGLEFLIYFQGNSAPDKSGLPSDRFSAERTGGSVSTLTIQRTQQEDSAVYLCASSLQGALSGANVLTFGAGSRLTVL.

The chain uses TRBV19 and TRBJ1-2; D gene ambiguous. Trimming removed 7 bases at V and 9 bases at J, with 21 bases between. The CDR3 loop spans 14 amino acids. Germline V lookup: CDR1 LNHDA, CDR2 SQIVND (reference sequence). Here the CDR3 reads CASKPDTYRFSYTF. The CDR3 nucleotides are TGTGCCAGTAAACCCGACACCTACCGCTTTAGCTACACCTTC.

This clone has only a few counts. Different DNA sequences within this sample yield the same CDR3. J is TRBJ1-5 and V is TRBV27, with TRBD1 identical over 7 bases. With 5 bases clipped from V and 7 bases from J, the junction kept 2 bases outside the gene matches. The CDR3 has 12 residues. CDR1 is MNHEY and CDR2 is SMNVEV in the germline V gene (reference sequence). CDR3 in amino acids: CASSQQGQPQHF. CDR3 coding DNA: TGTGCCAGCAGTCAACAGGGGCAGCCCCAGCATTTT.

The chain recombines TRBV7-9 with TRBJ2-5; tentative D call: TRBD2 (7 bases). The CDR3 loop spans 12 amino acids. Trimming removed 8 bases from V and 6 bases from J, with 13 bases in between. Germline values: CDR1 SEHNR, CDR2 FQNEAQ (reference sequence). The CDR3 nucleotides read TGTGCCAGCGCGGGGGCCCGCAAGACCCAGTACTTC. Protein sequence: CASAGARKTQYF.

V usage is TRBV2 and J usage is TRBJ2-7; 7 positions agree with TRBD1. The junction had 6 bases not matched to a gene; V was cut back by 2 bases and J by 2 bases. The V gene's germline CDR1 is SNHLY and CDR2 FYNNEI. The CDR3 extends over 15 amino acids. CDR3: CASSENSGQAYEQYF. DNA for the CDR3: TGTGCCAGCAGTGAAAACAGCGGACAGGCCTACGAGCAGTACTTC.

This chain's CDR3 is CASSSPRRNPYNEQFF. As DNA, the CDR3 is TGTGCCAGCAGCTCCCCACGGCGGAACCCCTACAATGAGCAGTTCTTC. The chain joins TRBV7-9 to TRBJ2-1; no reliable D call. The V gene lost 4 bases and the J gene lost 2 bases, with 15 bases spanning the gap. Germline assignment: CDR1 SEHNR and CDR2 FQNEAQ (reference sequence). This CDR3 spans 16 amino acids. Full variable domain (outside the CDR3, taken from reference TRBV7-9 and TRBJ2-1): DTGVSQNPRHKITKRGQNVTFRCDPISEHNRLYWYRQTLGQGPEFLTYFQNEAQLEKSRLLSDRFSAERPKGSFSTLEIQRTEQGDSAMYLCASSSPRRNPYNEQFFGPGTRLTVL.